This T cell receptor (beta chain) is from a study of T cells in Graves' hyperthyroidism and ophthalmopathy. The study's findings and limits: Clonotypes that were expanded in thyroid above 0.001 mostly appeared in blood too. A median 6.5 months before onset, the model predicted ophthalmopathy.

The sample holds a few counts of this clonotype. Its specificity is not known. Germline assignment: CDR1 SQVTM and CDR2 ANQGSEA. This CDR3 has 16 amino acids. Between the trimmed V and J ends, which lost 5 bases and 2 bases, there was a span of 20 bases. The TCR beta CDR3 regions underwent amplification using RNA transcripts as the source. The TCR CDR3 was amplified in a first-round RT-PCR using the HTBI primer set. TCRdb reprocessed the multiplex PCR reads via MiXCR and lists one record per CDR3 protein. The sample yields a few hundred thousand distinct CDR3 sequences, about a sixth seen once. The TCR comes from a woman in her thirties with Graves' hyperthyroidism. Material: blood. J is TRBJ2-3 and V is TRBV29-1; maybe TRBD1 (7 bases). Written as DNA, the CDR3 is TGCAGCGTTATGCGGGGACAGACCTTAAACACAGATACGCAGTATTTT. Protein: CSVMRGQTLNTDTQYF.